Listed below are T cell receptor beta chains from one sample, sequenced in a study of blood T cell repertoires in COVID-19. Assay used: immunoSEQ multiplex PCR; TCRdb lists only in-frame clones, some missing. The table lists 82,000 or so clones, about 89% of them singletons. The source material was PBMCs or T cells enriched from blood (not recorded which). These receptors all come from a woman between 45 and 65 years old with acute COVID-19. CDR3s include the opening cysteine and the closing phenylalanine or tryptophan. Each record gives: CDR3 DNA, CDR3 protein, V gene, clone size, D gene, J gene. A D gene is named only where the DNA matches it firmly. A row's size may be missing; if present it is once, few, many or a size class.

CDR3 DNA: TGTGCCAGCCGGGCGGGGCTGGGGAACACTGAAGCTTTCTTT; CDR3 protein: CASRAGLGNTEAFF; V gene: TRBV2; clone size: .; D gene: .; J gene: TRBJ1-1
CDR3 DNA: TGTGCCAGCAGTTACTCTCCACTTACGAACAATGAGCAGTTCTTC; CDR3 protein: CASSYSPLTNNEQFF; V gene: TRBV6-5; clone size: once; D gene: .; J gene: TRBJ2-1
CDR3 DNA: TGCGCCAGCAGCTTGGGGAGGGGTTCTGACACCATATATTTT; CDR3 protein: CASSLGRGSDTIYF; V gene: TRBV5-1; clone size: .; D gene: .; J gene: TRBJ1-3
CDR3 DNA: TGTGCCAGCAGCGTCGGGACAGCATATCAGCCCCAGCATTTT; CDR3 protein: CASSVGTAYQPQHF; V gene: TRBV9; clone size: .; D gene: TRBD1; J gene: TRBJ1-5
CDR3 DNA: TGTGCCAGTAGCCATGGGGCTAGCGGGAGGTTCGCGAACACCGGGGAGCTGTTTTTT; CDR3 protein: CASSHGASGRFANTGELFF; V gene: TRBV19; clone size: .; D gene: TRBD2; J gene: TRBJ2-2
CDR3 DNA: TGTGCCAGCACTTTCGGGGGGAATAGTCAGCCCCAGCATTTT; CDR3 protein: CASTFGGNSQPQHF; V gene: TRBV28; clone size: .; D gene: .; J gene: TRBJ1-5
CDR3 DNA: TGCAGCGGCCTACCGAGGACTAGCGGGACTTACAATGAGCAGTTCTTC; CDR3 protein: CSGLPRTSGTYNEQFF; V gene: TRBV29-1; clone size: .; D gene: TRBD2; J gene: TRBJ2-1
CDR3 DNA: TGTGCCAGCTCAACAGGGAACAGTGGGTTCGAGCAGTACTTC; CDR3 protein: CASSTGNSGFEQYF; V gene: TRBV18; clone size: .; D gene: .; J gene: TRBJ2-7
CDR3 DNA: TGTGCCAGCAGCTTGGCCGCAGGGGCAGACTATGGCTACACCTTC; CDR3 protein: CASSLAAGADYGYTF; V gene: TRBV5-4; clone size: .; D gene: .; J gene: TRBJ1-2
CDR3 DNA: TGTGCCAGCAGCCCGCGGGCCGTCAGAGGCTACACCTTC; CDR3 protein: CASSPRAVRGYTF; V gene: TRBV27; clone size: .; D gene: .; J gene: TRBJ1-2
CDR3 DNA: TGCGCCAGCAGCCCGTCTTCCTTCGAGGGTCACGAGCAGTACTTC; CDR3 protein: CASSPSSFEGHEQYF; V gene: TRBV4-1; clone size: .; D gene: .; J gene: TRBJ2-7
CDR3 DNA: TGTGCCAGTAGCCCGGGACTGAGGCAGCCCCAGCATTTT; CDR3 protein: CASSPGLRQPQHF; V gene: TRBV19; clone size: .; D gene: .; J gene: TRBJ1-5
CDR3 DNA: TGTGCCAGCGCCCTTTTGGGACAGGGGGCGGACACTGAAGCTTTCTTT; CDR3 protein: CASALLGQGADTEAFF; V gene: TRBV25-1; clone size: once; D gene: TRBD1; J gene: TRBJ1-1
CDR3 DNA: TGTGCCAGTAGTATGACAGCCCTCTATAATTCACCCCTCCACTTT; CDR3 protein: CASSMTALYNSPLHF; V gene: TRBV19; clone size: .; D gene: .; J gene: TRBJ1-6
CDR3 DNA: TGTGCCAGCAGCCCACCGGGGGGGGCGCGAGAGACCCAGTACTTC; CDR3 protein: CASSPPGGARETQYF; V gene: TRBV4-2; clone size: .; D gene: TRBD2; J gene: TRBJ2-5
CDR3 DNA: TGTGCCAGCAGCGAAAATTCCGCGTTTGGACTAGCGGAATCTGAGCAGTTCTTC; CDR3 protein: CASSENSAFGLAESEQFF; V gene: TRBV7-2; clone size: once; D gene: TRBD2; J gene: TRBJ2-1
CDR3 DNA: TGTGCCAGCAGTTTACAGGTCGGTTCACCCCTCCACTTT; CDR3 protein: CASSLQVGSPLHF; V gene: TRBV27; clone size: .; D gene: .; J gene: TRBJ1-6
CDR3 DNA: TGTGCCAGCACCAACGAAAGGACTACGAATTACGAGCAGTACTTC; CDR3 protein: CASTNERTTNYEQYF; V gene: TRBV5-4; clone size: once; D gene: .; J gene: TRBJ2-7
CDR3 DNA: TGTGCCAGCAGCACATCAAGACTAGCGGGAGGACTCTACAATGAGCAGTTCTTC; CDR3 protein: CASSTSRLAGGLYNEQFF; V gene: TRBV5-8; clone size: .; D gene: TRBD2; J gene: TRBJ2-1
CDR3 DNA: TGTGCCAGCAGCAATGTGGGGAGGCCACCGACTACCAAAGAGACCCAGTACTTC; CDR3 protein: CASSNVGRPPTTKETQYF; V gene: TRBV21-1; clone size: .; D gene: .; J gene: TRBJ2-5
CDR3 DNA: TGTGCCAGTAGTCAATTACGACAGGGCGAGCAGTACTTC; CDR3 protein: CASSQLRQGEQYF; V gene: TRBV19; clone size: few; D gene: TRBD1; J gene: TRBJ2-7
CDR3 DNA: TGTGCCAGCAGGCTGAGCCCTAATTCACCCCTCCACTTT; CDR3 protein: CASRLSPNSPLHF; V gene: TRBV27; clone size: .; D gene: .; J gene: TRBJ1-6
CDR3 DNA: TGTGCCAGCAGCCCTCGGGGTCGCGCGGCTGAAGCTTTCTTT; CDR3 protein: CASSPRGRAAEAFF; V gene: TRBV7-2; clone size: once; D gene: .; J gene: TRBJ1-1
CDR3 DNA: TGTGCCAGCAGCCAACCGGGACTAGCGGGCAATGAGCAGTTCTTC; CDR3 protein: CASSQPGLAGNEQFF; V gene: TRBV7-9; clone size: once; D gene: TRBD2; J gene: TRBJ2-1
CDR3 DNA: TGTGCCAGCAGTTTCTTGGGACAGGGGACAGAGACCCAGTACTTC; CDR3 protein: CASSFLGQGTETQYF; V gene: TRBV27; clone size: .; D gene: TRBD1; J gene: TRBJ2-5
CDR3 DNA: TGTGCCACCAGGGCTGAGAACACCGGGGAGCTGTTTTTT; CDR3 protein: CATRAENTGELFF; V gene: TRBV24-1; clone size: .; D gene: .; J gene: TRBJ2-2
CDR3 DNA: TGTGCCAGCAGCCAAGGGGGGTCGACAGGGTGGTCCCAAGAGACCCAGTACTTC; CDR3 protein: CASSQGGSTGWSQETQYF; V gene: TRBV3-1/TRBV3-2; clone size: .; D gene: TRBD1; J gene: TRBJ2-5
CDR3 DNA: TGTGCCAGCAGCCCGGGACAACCCAACGAGCAGTACTTC; CDR3 protein: CASSPGQPNEQYF; V gene: TRBV7-2; clone size: .; D gene: .; J gene: TRBJ2-7
CDR3 DNA: TGTGCCAGCAGCAAAAATCCCAAGCGGGAACTGGTGCATGAGCAGTTCTTC; CDR3 protein: CASSKNPKRELVHEQFF; V gene: TRBV21-1; clone size: .; D gene: .; J gene: TRBJ2-1
CDR3 DNA: TGTGCCAGCAGCACCCGAACCCTCCCAGGCTCACCCCTCCACTTT; CDR3 protein: CASSTRTLPGSPLHF; V gene: TRBV11-3; clone size: .; D gene: .; J gene: TRBJ1-6
CDR3 DNA: TGTGCCAGCAGCGCCGGGGGGTACGACTATGGCTACACCTTC; CDR3 protein: CASSAGGYDYGYTF; V gene: TRBV7-9; clone size: .; D gene: .; J gene: TRBJ1-2
CDR3 DNA: TGCGCCAGCAGCCAAATACTAGCGGGAGTGCCCCACAATGAGCAGTTCTTC; CDR3 protein: CASSQILAGVPHNEQFF; V gene: TRBV4-1; clone size: once; D gene: TRBD2; J gene: TRBJ2-1
CDR3 DNA: TGTGCCAGTAGTTTACGCAGGGGCAATCAGCCCCAGCATTTT; CDR3 protein: CASSLRRGNQPQHF; V gene: TRBV19; clone size: .; D gene: .; J gene: TRBJ1-5
CDR3 DNA: TGTGCCAGCCGGACAGGGAGATTGCGGGCTTTCTTT; CDR3 protein: CASRTGRLRAFF; V gene: TRBV19; clone size: .; D gene: TRBD1; J gene: TRBJ1-1
CDR3 DNA: TGTGCCAGCAGCTTACCGGCTAGCGGGAGCCCCGCCTACGAGCAGTACTTC; CDR3 protein: CASSLPASGSPAYEQYF; V gene: TRBV7-2; clone size: .; D gene: TRBD2; J gene: TRBJ2-7
CDR3 DNA: TGTGCCAGCAGCTTCAGGGCCTTCTATGGCTACACCTTC; CDR3 protein: CASSFRAFYGYTF; V gene: TRBV3-1/TRBV3-2; clone size: once; D gene: .; J gene: TRBJ1-2
CDR3 DNA: TGTGCCATCAGTGAGTGGGACAGAACGAACACCGGGGAGCTGTTTTTT; CDR3 protein: CAISEWDRTNTGELFF; V gene: TRBV10-3; clone size: .; D gene: TRBD1; J gene: TRBJ2-2
CDR3 DNA: TGTGCCAGCTCACCGAGTCGCTCTGGGGCCAACGTCCTGACTTTC; CDR3 protein: CASSPSRSGANVLTF; V gene: TRBV18; clone size: .; D gene: .; J gene: TRBJ2-6
CDR3 DNA: TGTGCCACCAGCAGAGCGGGGAGGAACACTGAAGCTTTCTTT; CDR3 protein: CATSRAGRNTEAFF; V gene: TRBV15; clone size: .; D gene: .; J gene: TRBJ1-1
CDR3 DNA: TGCGCCAGCTCCGACTTAGCGGGGGGCACCTACAATGAGCAGTTCTTC; CDR3 protein: CASSDLAGGTYNEQFF; V gene: TRBV5-1; clone size: .; D gene: TRBD2; J gene: TRBJ2-1
CDR3 DNA: TGCAGCGTTGTCAGGACAGGGGACGAGCAGTACTTC; CDR3 protein: CSVVRTGDEQYF; V gene: TRBV29-1; clone size: .; D gene: TRBD1; J gene: TRBJ2-7
CDR3 DNA: TGTGCCAGCAGCCGCGGACAGTCTGAAAAACTGTTTTTT; CDR3 protein: CASSRGQSEKLFF; V gene: TRBV7-9; clone size: .; D gene: .; J gene: TRBJ1-4
CDR3 DNA: TGCGCCAGCAGCCAAGATTTTCCCGGGGGCAATGAGCAGTTCTTC; CDR3 protein: CASSQDFPGGNEQFF; V gene: TRBV4-1; clone size: few; D gene: .; J gene: TRBJ2-1
CDR3 DNA: TGTGCCACCAGCAATATCCAAGCAACTTATCAGCCCCAGCATTTT; CDR3 protein: CATSNIQATYQPQHF; V gene: TRBV15; clone size: few; D gene: .; J gene: TRBJ1-5
CDR3 DNA: TGTGCCAGCAGGCTGACTAGAGACTACGAGCAGTACTTC; CDR3 protein: CASRLTRDYEQYF; V gene: TRBV2; clone size: .; D gene: .; J gene: TRBJ2-7
CDR3 DNA: TGTGCCAGCAGCGGTCGAGGGTCTAGCGGGAGCGGGGACACAGATACGCAGTATTTT; CDR3 protein: CASSGRGSSGSGDTDTQYF; V gene: TRBV9; clone size: .; D gene: TRBD2; J gene: TRBJ2-3
CDR3 DNA: TGTGCCAGCAGCGTTGGGACAGCCGTTACGTTCGAGCAGTACTTC; CDR3 protein: CASSVGTAVTFEQYF; V gene: TRBV13; clone size: .; D gene: TRBD1; J gene: TRBJ2-7
CDR3 DNA: TGTGCCACCAGTGATGGACAGGCCCGGTCGGGGGAGACCCAGTACTTC; CDR3 protein: CATSDGQARSGETQYF; V gene: TRBV24-1; clone size: .; D gene: TRBD1; J gene: TRBJ2-5
CDR3 DNA: TGTGCCAGCACCCCCGGGGGAGAGTACTATGGCTACACCTTC; CDR3 protein: CASTPGGEYYGYTF; V gene: TRBV13; clone size: .; D gene: .; J gene: TRBJ1-2
CDR3 DNA: TGTGCCAGCAGCTCGCTAGCGGGAGGGCGGAAAATAGAGCAGTACTTC; CDR3 protein: CASSSLAGGRKIEQYF; V gene: TRBV7-8; clone size: .; D gene: TRBD2; J gene: TRBJ2-7